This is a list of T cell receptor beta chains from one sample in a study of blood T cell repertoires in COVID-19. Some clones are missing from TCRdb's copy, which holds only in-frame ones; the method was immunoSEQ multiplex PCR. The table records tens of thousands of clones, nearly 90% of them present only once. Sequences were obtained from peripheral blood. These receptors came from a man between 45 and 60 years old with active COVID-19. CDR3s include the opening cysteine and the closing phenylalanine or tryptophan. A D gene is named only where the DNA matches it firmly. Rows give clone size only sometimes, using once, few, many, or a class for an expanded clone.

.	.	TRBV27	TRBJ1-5	CASRFGRGQPQHF	TGTGCCAGCAGATTCGGCCGGGGGCAGCCCCAGCATTTT
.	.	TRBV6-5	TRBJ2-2	CASRPQGNGELFF	TGTGCCAGCAGACCACAGGGTAACGGGGAGCTGTTTTTT
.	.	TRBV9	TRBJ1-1	CASSAQTGTTEAFF	TGTGCCAGCAGCGCCCAGACCGGGACAACTGAAGCTTTCTTT
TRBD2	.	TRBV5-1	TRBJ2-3	CASSPGLAGVGRTDTQYF	TGCGCCAGCAGCCCGGGACTAGCGGGAGTGGGGCGGACAGATACGCAGTATTTT
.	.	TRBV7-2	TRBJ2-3	CASIPRGRGPLDTQYF	TGTGCCAGCATCCCCCGTGGCAGGGGACCACTAGATACGCAGTATTTT
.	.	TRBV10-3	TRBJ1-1	CAISENSNTEAFF	TGTGCCATCAGTGAAAACTCAAACACTGAAGCTTTCTTT
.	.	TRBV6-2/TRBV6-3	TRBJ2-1	CASSRWTVPSAQFF	TGTGCCAGCAGCCGTTGGACAGTCCCAAGCGCGCAGTTCTTC
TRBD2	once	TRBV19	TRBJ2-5	CASSFPSGPRGETQYF	TGTGCCAGTAGTTTTCCTAGCGGGCCAAGAGGGGAGACCCAGTACTTC
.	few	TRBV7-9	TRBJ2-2	CASSRTGELFF	TGTGCCAGCAGCCGCACCGGGGAGCTGTTTTTT
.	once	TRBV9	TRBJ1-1	CASSKTVNTEAFF	TGTGCCAGCAGCAAGACAGTGAACACTGAAGCTTTCTTT
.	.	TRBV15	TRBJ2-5	CATSSDPRITQYF	TGTGCCACCAGCAGTGACCCGAGGATTACCCAGTACTTC
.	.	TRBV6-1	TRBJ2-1	CASSDGYRASNEQFF	TGTGCCAGCAGTGATGGATACAGGGCAAGCAATGAGCAGTTCTTC
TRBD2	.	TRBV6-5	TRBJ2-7	CASSRGGFSYEQYF	TGTGCCAGCAGTCGCGGGGGATTCTCCTACGAGCAGTACTTC
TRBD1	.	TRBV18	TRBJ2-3	CASSPRDRDVRDTQYF	TGTGCCAGCTCACCTCGGGACAGGGATGTGCGAGATACGCAGTATTTT
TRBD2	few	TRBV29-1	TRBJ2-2	CSAAGLANTGELFF	TGCAGCGCTGCGGGACTAGCAAACACCGGGGAGCTGTTTTTT
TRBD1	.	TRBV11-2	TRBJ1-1	CASSWAPGQPLQGVTEAFF	TGTGCCAGCAGCTGGGCCCCGGGACAGCCGCTCCAGGGTGTCACTGAAGCTTTCTTT
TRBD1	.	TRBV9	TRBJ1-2	CASSVESGQHYGYTF	TGTGCCAGCAGCGTAGAGTCGGGACAGCACTATGGCTACACCTTC
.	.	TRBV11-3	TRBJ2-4	CASSLSVNIQYF	TGTGCCAGCAGCTTATCGGTAAACATTCAGTACTTC
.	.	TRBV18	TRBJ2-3	CASSREGGMGTDTQYF	TGTGCCAGCTCAAGGGAAGGAGGGATGGGCACAGATACGCAGTATTTT
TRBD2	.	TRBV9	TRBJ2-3	CASSVGTSGSSTDTQYF	TGTGCCAGCAGCGTAGGGACTAGCGGCTCTAGCACAGATACGCAGTATTTT
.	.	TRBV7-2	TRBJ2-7	CASSPGLPVYEQYF	TGTGCCAGCAGCCCAGGACTACCGGTCTACGAGCAGTACTTC
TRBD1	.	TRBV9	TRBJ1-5	CASSPGQGGHVSNQPQHF	TGTGCCAGCAGCCCCGGACAGGGCGGCCACGTAAGCAATCAGCCCCAGCATTTT